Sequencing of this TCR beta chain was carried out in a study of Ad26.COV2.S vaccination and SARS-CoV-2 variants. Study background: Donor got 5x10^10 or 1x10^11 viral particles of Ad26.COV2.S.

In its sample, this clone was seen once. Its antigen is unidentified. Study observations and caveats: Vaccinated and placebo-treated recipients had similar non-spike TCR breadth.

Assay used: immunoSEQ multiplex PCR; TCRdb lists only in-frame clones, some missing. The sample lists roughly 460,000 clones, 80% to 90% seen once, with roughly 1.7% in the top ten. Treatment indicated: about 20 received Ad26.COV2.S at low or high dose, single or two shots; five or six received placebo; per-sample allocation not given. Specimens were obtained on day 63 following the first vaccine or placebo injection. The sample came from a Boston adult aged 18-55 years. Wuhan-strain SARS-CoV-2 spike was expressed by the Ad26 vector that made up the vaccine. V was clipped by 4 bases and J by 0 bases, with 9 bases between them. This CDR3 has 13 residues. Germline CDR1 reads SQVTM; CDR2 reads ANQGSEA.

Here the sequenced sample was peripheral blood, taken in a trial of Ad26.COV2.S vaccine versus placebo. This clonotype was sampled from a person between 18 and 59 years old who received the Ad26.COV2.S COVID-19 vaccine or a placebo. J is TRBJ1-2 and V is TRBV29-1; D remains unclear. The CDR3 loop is CSVGQLTNYGYTF. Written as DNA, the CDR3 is TGCAGCGTTGGGCAGCTAACTAACTATGGCTACACCTTC.